The 27 T cell receptor beta chains below were found in one sample sequenced in a study of patients and donors after allogeneic stem cell transplantation. TCRdb called the RT-PCR reads again in MiXCR, with one record for every CDR3 protein. The sample holds 1,000 to 1,500 distinct CDR3 sequences; 4.5% to 7% are singletons and the top ten take 25% to 35%. The sample consisted of blood, either unsorted or a sorted T cell fraction (not recorded which). Receptors originate from a human donor who was either an allogeneic HSCT recipient or a stem cell or donor lymphocyte infusion donor (not recorded which). It is not recorded whose cells these are; they may come from a transplant donor.

V and J are TRBV30 and TRBJ1-1; no clear D. Germline CDR1 reads GTSNPN; CDR2 reads SVGIG (reference sequence). The CDR3 contains 14 residues. The ends were cut back, 4 bases at V and 0 bases at J, with 12 bases in the middle. The CDR3 region is CAWNPSALNTEAFF. The CDR3 bases are TGTGCCTGGAACCCCTCGGCGTTGAACACTGAAGCTTTCTTT.

In its sample, this clonotype is large (0.1 to 1%). CDR3 DNA: TGCAGCGTTGAACTACAGGGACGGTCCTACGAGCAGTACTTC. It codes for CSVELQGRSYEQYF. This sequence joins TRBV29-1 and TRBJ2-7; maybe TRBD1 (6 bases). Deletions cut 2 bases from V and 1 base from J, with 12 bases between. Germline V gives CDR1 SQVTM, CDR2 ANQGSEA. There are 14 residues in the CDR3.

This clonotype has more than one count but fewer than ten. The chain joins TRBV2 to TRBJ2-7, with D perhaps TRBD1 (5 bases). V was shortened by 5 bases and J by 2 bases, with 16 bases between the two germline ends. From germline, CDR1 is SNHLY and CDR2 FYNNEI. The CDR3 extends over 15 amino acids. The CDR3 sequence is CASSKDRQFPYEQYF. The CDR3 nucleotides read TGTGCCAGCAGTAAAGACCGACAGTTTCCCTACGAGCAGTACTTC.

This clonotype is termed large (0.1 to 1%). The chain combines TRBV12-3 or TRBV12-4 with TRBJ2-3; D is ambiguous. This CDR3 comprises 15 residues. V was pared by 2 bases and J by 1 base, with 10 bases between. DNA of the CDR3: TGTGCCAGCAGTTTATTTAGTCCTGGCACAGATACGCAGTATTTT. Translation gives CASSLFSPGTDTQYF.

By frequency in the sample, this clonotype is medium-sized. The gene calls are TRBV5-6 and TRBJ2-3; TRBD2 aligns across 10 bases. The germline CDR1 and CDR2 sequences are SGHDT and YYEEEE. The CDR3 spans 16 residues. V shed 2 bases and J 1 base; nucleotides not matched to a gene: 4. The CDR3 DNA follows: TGTGCCAGCAGCTTAATCGGACTAGCGGGCACAGATACGCAGTATTTT. Its protein is CASSLIGLAGTDTQYF.

By proportion, this clonotype is large (0.1 to 1%). The chain joins TRBV25-1 to TRBJ2-3, with D unresolved. The CDR3 covers 13 residues. The V end lost 6 bases, the J end lost 4 bases, and 11 bases lay between the germline ends. The germline V gene encodes CDR1 MGHDK and CDR2 SYGVNS. This CDR3 is CASSPWAADTQYF. The CDR3 DNA follows: TGTGCCAGCAGCCCCTGGGCAGCAGATACGCAGTATTTT.

This clonotype was recorded a few times. The rearrangement joins TRBV28 to TRBJ2-7; TRBD1 is a possible D gene (6 bases). Per the germline V gene, CDR1 is MDHEN and CDR2 is SYDVKM. The CDR3 extends over 15 amino acids. V shed 6 bases and J shed 2 bases, with 17 bases lying between them. The CDR3 region is CASSRQVFTAYEQYF. The DNA for the CDR3 is TGTGCCAGCAGCCGACAGGTCTTTACGGCCTACGAGCAGTACTTC.

In its sample, this clonotype ranks as medium-sized. This chain links TRBV7-3 with TRBJ2-3, with a possible D match to TRBD2 (5 bases). Germline CDR1 is SGHTA and CDR2 is FQGTGA. The V and J ends lost 2 bases and 6 bases respectively, with 15 bases between them. The CDR3 is 15 amino acids. CDR3 loop: CASSLVTRPGDTQYF. CDR3 nucleotide sequence: TGTGCCAGCAGCTTAGTGACCCGGCCGGGGGATACGCAGTATTTT.

By share of the sample, this clonotype is medium-sized. The chain couples TRBV6-5 to TRBJ2-7, with 10 positions matching TRBD2. The CDR3 is 15 residues long. The ends lost 6 bases at V and 7 bases at J; junction bases unmatched: 12. Germline V lookup: CDR1 MNHEY, CDR2 SVGAGI. The CDR3 nucleotides read TGTGCCAGCAGAACACGGCTAGCGGGAGCGGGGGAGCAGTACTTC. Amino acids: CASRTRLAGAGEQYF.

The chain recombines TRBV5-5 with TRBJ2-7; D perhaps matches TRBD2 (6 bases). This CDR3 is built from 14 residues. CDR1 is SGHKS, CDR2 YYEKEE, per germline (reference sequence). Between the trimmed V and J ends, which lost 4 bases and 6 bases, there was a span of 17 bases. The CDR3 reads CASSGPLTRSEQYF. The CDR3 region has the DNA TGTGCCAGCAGCGGCCCTTTGACTAGAAGCGAGCAGTACTTC.

Within the sample, this clonotype is medium-sized (0.01 to 0.1%). J is TRBJ2-7 and V is TRBV6-5; 8 bases are a match to TRBD2. V trimming: 7 bases; J trimming: 6 bases; junction bases outside the gene matches: 17. The germline V gene encodes CDR1 MNHEY and CDR2 SVGAGI. This CDR3 region has 16 residues. This CDR3 is CASTTGVVGLVGEQYF. In DNA form, the CDR3 reads TGTGCCAGCACAACGGGAGTTGTGGGACTAGTAGGCGAGCAGTACTTC.

This clonotype is categorized as medium-sized. V gene TRBV20-1 combines with J gene TRBJ2-5; D ambiguous. The CDR3 length is 11 residues. Trimming pared 5 bases from V and 3 bases from J, leaving 7 bases between. Per germline, CDR1 DFQATT and CDR2 SNEGSKA (reference sequence). DNA for the CDR3: TGCAGTGCTGGCCTGGAAGAGACCCAGTACTTC. Its protein product is CSAGLEETQYF.

This clonotype is medium-sized (0.01 to 0.1%). The chain uses TRBV7-2 and TRBJ2-5, with TRBD2 identical over 14 bases. This CDR3 is 15 amino acids long. Germline values: CDR1 SGHTA, CDR2 FQGNSA. The V segment lost 6 bases and the J segment 4 bases; nucleotides outside the gene matches: 4. The CDR3 DNA sequence: TGTGCCAGCAGACTGACTAGCGGGAGGGGAGAGACCCAGTACTTC. Its translation: CASRLTSGRGETQYF. The full variable domain, rest sourced from reference TRBV7-2 and TRBJ2-5, is GAGVSQSPSNKVTEKGKDVELRCDPISGHTALYWYRQSLGQGLEFLIYFQGNSAPDKSGLPSDRFSAERTGGSVSTLTIQRTQQEDSAVYLCASRLTSGRGETQYFGPGTRLLVL.

This clonotype showed up just a few times. This sequence joins TRBV5-1 and TRBJ2-4; no clear D gene. V was pared by 0 bases and J by 8 bases, with 15 bases between. CDR3 length equals 15 residues. The germline gives CDR1 SGHRS, CDR2 YFSETQ. The CDR3 bases are TGCGCCAGCAGCTTGGAAGACCGAGCAAAGGACATTCAGTACTTC. It translates to CASSLEDRAKDIQYF.

This clonotype was detected only a few times. The rearrangement joins TRBV15 to TRBJ2-1; D uncertain. This CDR3 spans 13 amino acids. Germline loops: CDR1 LNHNV, CDR2 YYDKDF (reference sequence). Trimming shortened V by 5 bases and J by 7 bases, and 12 bases separated the two germline ends. The CDR3 nucleotides are TGTGCCACCAGCCCCGAGTCCGGAAATGAGCAGTTCTTC. This gives the protein CATSPESGNEQFF.

The gene calls are TRBV7-2 and TRBJ2-7; D remains ambiguous. Looked up from germline, CDR1 is SGHTA and CDR2 is FQGNSA. V was clipped by 4 bases and J by 3 bases, with 4 bases between them. The CDR3 covers 11 residues. The CDR3 coding sequence is TGTGCCAGCAGCTCACTCTACGAGCAGTACTTC. It translates to CASSSLYEQYF.

In its sample, this clonotype was seen a few times. The chain joins TRBV27 to TRBJ2-7; 12 bases align to TRBD2. The CDR3 spans 14 residues. The J segment lost 6 bases and the V segment lost 5 bases, leaving 5 bases of the junction unmatched. Germline CDR1 reads MNHEY; CDR2 reads SMNVEV (reference sequence). The CDR3 is CASSPTSGSTEQYF. The CDR3 region has the DNA TGTGCCAGCAGTCCGACTAGCGGGAGCACCGAGCAGTACTTC.

This clonotype is medium-sized within its sample. This rearrangement joins TRBV6-6 to TRBJ2-7; TRBD1 might be the D (6 bases). Between the trimmed V and J ends, which lost 6 bases and 0 bases, there was a span of 18 bases. The germline CDR1 and CDR2 sequences are MNHNY and SVGAGI (reference sequence). The CDR3 covers 16 residues. For the CDR3, the DNA is TGTGCCAGCAGACCTGAACAGGGTTTCAGCTCCTACGAGCAGTACTTC. The encoded protein is CASRPEQGFSSYEQYF.

V is TRBV10-3 and J is TRBJ2-5; maybe TRBD1 (8 bases). CDR1 and CDR2 (germline): ENHRY, SYGVKD. V lost 4 bases and J lost 4, with 16 bases in between. The CDR3 contains 15 residues. DNA of the CDR3: TGTGCCATCAGTGGGACAGGGAGGGGGACAGAGACCCAGTACTTC. Its translation is CAISGTGRGTETQYF.

CDR3 nucleotide sequence: TGCAGTGCTGAACAGTTCTATGGCTACACCTTC. Amino acids: CSAEQFYGYTF. This chain joins TRBV20-1 and TRBJ1-2; D unclear. The CDR3 covers 11 residues. Germline V lookup: CDR1 DFQATT, CDR2 SNEGSKA (reference sequence). V shed 5 bases and J shed 4 bases, with 8 bases lying between them.

This clonotype is classed as medium-sized. The chain joins TRBV6-2 or TRBV6-3 to TRBJ2-1; 10 bases fit TRBD2. The junction had 7 bases not matched to a gene; V was cut back by 4 bases and J by 7 bases. This CDR3 has 15 residues. CDR1 and CDR2 from the germline V gene are MNHEY and SVGEGT. The CDR3 protein is CASSSAGGPGNEQFF. In DNA form, the CDR3 reads TGTGCCAGCAGTTCAGCGGGAGGGCCGGGAAATGAGCAGTTCTTC.

The J gene is TRBJ1-3, the V gene TRBV20-1; no reliable D call. The CDR3 length is 14 residues. In germline, CDR1 is DFQATT, CDR2 SNEGSKA (reference sequence). V was clipped by 5 bases and J by 4 bases, with 15 bases between them. For the CDR3, the DNA is TGCAGTGCTCATACGGCCGGGAGAGGAAACACCATATATTTT. This sequence encodes CSAHTAGRGNTIYF.

This clonotype is medium-sized by share. The chain couples TRBV3-1 to TRBJ2-1, with 11 bases identical to TRBD2. CDR1 LGHDT and CDR2 YNNKEL come from the germline V gene (reference sequence). CDR3 length: 23 amino acids. The V gene end was trimmed by 2 bases and the J gene end by 3 bases; junction bases not matched to a gene: 24. The CDR3 nucleotides are TGTGCCAGCAGCCAATTGGACAGAACTAGCGGGAGAGCATGGGCCCAGTTCTACAATGAGCAGTTCTTC. It yields the protein CASSQLDRTSGRAWAQFYNEQFF.

This clonotype was found a few times. V and J are TRBV25-1 and TRBJ2-7, with D unresolved. The CDR3 is 12 amino acids. Deletions cut 3 bases from V and 3 bases from J, with 6 bases between. Germline CDR1 reads MGHDK; CDR2 reads SYGVNS. The CDR3 protein is CASSEGYYEQYF. CDR3 nucleotide sequence: TGTGCCAGCAGTGAGGGGTACTACGAGCAGTACTTC.

The chain carries TRBV27 and TRBJ1-2, with 9 bases lining up with TRBD1. The CDR3 is 13 residues long. In germline, CDR1 is MNHEY, CDR2 SMNVEV (reference sequence). Losses at the gene ends were 6 bases for V and 8 bases for J; bases not matched to a gene: 7. CDR3 region: CASSPGQGGGYTF. The DNA of the CDR3 is TGTGCCAGCAGCCCGGGACAGGGTGGAGGCTACACCTTC.

This clonotype is large. The chain is built from TRBV7-2 and TRBJ1-4; D gene unclear. CDR1 is SGHTA, CDR2 FQGNSA, per germline. Trimming left V 2 bases short and J 2 bases short, with 6 bases between. The CDR3 runs 14 residues. CDR3 loop: CASSLMGTNEKLFF. The CDR3, as DNA: TGTGCCAGCAGCTTAATGGGTACTAATGAAAAACTGTTTTTT.

This clonotype is judged large (0.1 to 1%). V is TRBV7-2 and J is TRBJ2-7; D is uncertain. The CDR3 contains 11 residues. Germline-derived CDR1 and CDR2 are SGHTA and FQGNSA. V lost 2 bases to trimming and J lost 4 bases, with 3 bases between them. The CDR3 protein is CASSLRYEQYF. The CDR3 region has the DNA TGTGCCAGCAGCTTAAGGTACGAGCAGTACTTC.